This entry lists 25 T cell receptor beta chains sequenced from one sample in a study of control samples from healthy donors and cancer patients. Some clones are missing from TCRdb's copy, which holds only in-frame ones; the method was immunoSEQ multiplex PCR. The sample holds about 40,000 clones, about 89% seen once. Source material: PBMCs. These receptors originate from a woman aged 55-69 years with lung cancer.

The chain employs TRBV2 and TRBJ2-1; D is possibly TRBD2 (6 bases). The ends were cut back, 5 bases at V and 7 bases at J, with 9 bases in the middle. The CDR3 consists of 12 residues. CDR1 is SNHLY, CDR2 FYNNEI, per germline. CDR3 coding DNA: TGTGCCAGCAGTCTGACTAGAAATGAGCAGTTCTTC. This sequence encodes CASSLTRNEQFF.

The chain carries TRBV19 and TRBJ1-4; no clear D. V lost 2 bases and J 8 bases, leaving 6 bases between the germline ends. The CDR3 is 12 amino acids. Germline V lookup: CDR1 LNHDA, CDR2 SQIVND (reference sequence). The CDR3 loop reads CASSILQEKLFF. The CDR3 DNA reads TGTGCCAGTAGTATATTACAAGAAAAACTGTTTTTT. The whole variable domain, remainder taken from reference TRBV19 and TRBJ1-4, is DGGITQSPKYLFRKEGQNVTLSCEQNLNHDAMYWYRQDPGQGLRLIYYSQIVNDFQKGDIAEGYSVSREKKESFPLTVTSAQKNPTAFYLCASSILQEKLFFGSGTQLSVL.

J is TRBJ2-3 and V is TRBV7-3; TRBD2 matches at 13 bases. The CDR3 has 16 amino acids. Germline V gene data show CDR1 as SGHTA and CDR2 as FQGTGA. V shed 4 bases and J 6 bases; nucleotides not matched to a gene: 7. Here the CDR3 DNA reads TGTGCCAGCAGCTCCCTACTAGCGGGAGGGGGGGATACGCAGTATTTT. Translated: CASSSLLAGGGDTQYF.

The sample holds a few counts of this clone. The CDR3 loop is CASRATINEQFF. CDR3 bases: TGTGCCAGCAGGGCCACAATCAATGAGCAGTTCTTC. The chain links TRBV6-5 to TRBJ2-1, with D unresolved. The CDR3 spans 12 residues. Germline V lookup: CDR1 MNHEY, CDR2 SVGAGI. Trimming took off 6 bases at V and 6 bases at J, with 9 bases between the two ends.

The rearrangement uses TRBV6-5 and TRBJ2-3; D may be TRBD1 (5 bases). Per the germline V gene, CDR1 is MNHEY and CDR2 is SVGAGI. The V gene lost 4 bases and the J gene lost 0 bases, with 8 bases spanning the gap. The CDR3 is 14 residues long. CDR3 nucleotide sequence: TGTGCCAGCAGTTCGTCAGGGAGCACAGATACGCAGTATTTT. Residues: CASSSSGSTDTQYF.

This clone was seen a few times. This rearrangement joins TRBV6-4 to TRBJ1-6, with a weak D call TRBD1 (5 bases). Trimming shortened V by 2 bases and J by 7 bases, and 12 bases separated the two germline ends. This CDR3 is built from 15 residues. Looked up from germline, CDR1 is MRHNA and CDR2 is SNTAGT. The CDR3 DNA reads TGTGCCAGCAGTGACGGTCGGGGCTCCAATTCACCCCTCCACTTT. It specifies CASSDGRGSNSPLHF.

The rearrangement uses TRBV30 and TRBJ1-4, with TRBD1 matching 12 bases. CDR1 is GTSNPN and CDR2 is SVGIG in the germline V gene (reference sequence). The trim removed 1 base at V and 7 bases at J, leaving 4 bases unmatched. The CDR3 runs 15 residues. The CDR3 sequence is CAWSAGQGAGEKLFF. DNA for the CDR3: TGTGCCTGGAGTGCGGGACAGGGGGCGGGTGAAAAACTGTTTTTT.

The chain carries TRBV6-6 and TRBJ2-1, with 13 bases fitting TRBD2. This CDR3 has 14 amino acids. The germline CDR1 and CDR2 sequences are MNHNY and SVGAGI (reference sequence). With 3 bases clipped from V and 9 bases from J, the junction kept 2 bases outside the gene matches. CDR3 protein: CASSYGLAGVEQFF. The CDR3 bases are TGTGCCAGCAGTTATGGACTAGCGGGAGTTGAGCAGTTCTTC.

V usage is TRBV27 and J usage is TRBJ1-5; tentative D call: TRBD1 (6 bases). CDR1 is MNHEY, CDR2 SMNVEV, per germline (reference sequence). V lost 5 bases, J lost 6 bases, and 11 bases lay in between. CDR3 length: 13 residues. Here the CDR3 DNA reads TGTGCCAGCAGTACCAAACAGGGTCAGCCCCAGCATTTT. It is translated as CASSTKQGQPQHF.

The V gene is TRBV7-9, the J gene TRBJ2-2, with 9 bases lining up with TRBD1. Germline-derived CDR1 and CDR2 are SEHNR and FQNEAQ (reference sequence). The J segment lost 7 bases and the V segment lost 1 base, leaving 7 bases of the junction unmatched. The CDR3 runs 16 residues. The CDR3 DNA reads as TGTGCCAGCAGCTTAGGATCCGGGACAGGGTTCGGGGAGCTGTTTTTT. It is translated as CASSLGSGTGFGELFF.

By proportion, this clone is medium-sized. The chain is built from TRBV13 and TRBJ2-7; weak D call: TRBD2 (6 bases). CDR1 PRHDT and CDR2 FYEKMQ come from the germline V gene (reference sequence). Trimming took off 2 bases at V and 0 bases at J, with 17 bases between the two ends. The CDR3 length is 17 residues. This CDR3 is CASSLTGGRDSSYEQYF. The CDR3 nucleotides read TGTGCCAGCAGCTTAACCGGCGGGCGGGATAGCTCCTACGAGCAGTACTTC.

The genes are TRBV5-4 and TRBJ1-6, with 8 positions matching TRBD1. The CDR3 extends over 15 amino acids. The germline V gene encodes CDR1 SGHNT and CDR2 YYREEE (reference sequence). V shed 3 bases, J shed 5 bases, and the junction held 4 bases outside the gene matches. The CDR3 reads CASSSQDRDNSPLHF. DNA for the CDR3: TGTGCCAGCAGCTCGCAGGACAGGGATAATTCACCCCTCCACTTT.

The genes are TRBV10-2 and TRBJ1-1, with D hard to call. Germline CDR1 and CDR2: WSHSY and SAAADI. There are 13 residues in the CDR3. V was cut by 4 bases and J by 4 bases, with 10 bases left in between. The CDR3 reads CASSGNGGTEAFF. The CDR3 nucleotides are TGCGCCAGCAGTGGAAACGGAGGCACTGAAGCTTTCTTT.

The V and J genes are TRBV5-1 and TRBJ2-3; TRBD1 might be the D (6 bases). With 3 bases removed from V and 1 base from J, the gap between germline ends came to 15 bases. The CDR3 is 16 amino acids. The germline V gene has CDR1 SGHRS and CDR2 YFSETQ. The CDR3 sequence: CASSYRDVGGTDTQYF. In nucleotides, the CDR3 is TGCGCCAGCAGCTACAGGGATGTGGGGGGCACAGATACGCAGTATTTT.

The chain couples TRBV4-3 to TRBJ2-7; D call uncertain. There are 13 residues in the CDR3. Trimming left V 0 bases short and J 4 bases short, with 7 bases between. Per germline, CDR1 LGHNA and CDR2 YSLEER. The CDR3 loop is CASSQELGYEQYF. DNA for the CDR3: TGCGCCAGCAGCCAAGAATTGGGGTACGAGCAGTACTTC.

This clone was detected once. V gene TRBV6-5 combines with J gene TRBJ1-6; D is unclear. V was clipped by 2 bases and J by 11 bases, with 7 bases between them. The CDR3 runs to 12 residues. The germline gives CDR1 MNHEY, CDR2 SVGAGI. The CDR3: CASSYEGTPLHF. DNA of the CDR3: TGTGCCAGCAGTTACGAGGGCACACCCCTCCACTTT.

This chain joins TRBV11-2 and TRBJ2-7, with D perhaps TRBD2 (6 bases). CDR3 length: 13 amino acids. The germline V gene has CDR1 SGHAT and CDR2 FQNNGV. The V end lost 5 bases, the J end lost 4 bases, and 12 bases lay between the germline ends. The CDR3 is CASSALRGYEQYF. In DNA form, the CDR3 reads TGTGCCAGCAGCGCCCTCCGGGGGTACGAGCAGTACTTC.

The J gene is TRBJ2-7, the V gene TRBV6-6, with 7 positions matching TRBD1. Germline values: CDR1 MNHNY, CDR2 SVGAGI (reference sequence). Germline trimming cut 1 base from V and 4 bases from J; bases unmatched to any gene: 10. The CDR3 contains 16 residues. The CDR3 coding sequence is TGTGCCAGCAGTTACTGGGGTGGACAGGTTGGATACGAGCAGTACTTC. Translation: CASSYWGGQVGYEQYF.

The chain combines TRBV19 with TRBJ1-1; 10 bases are a match to TRBD1. CDR1 is LNHDA and CDR2 is SQIVND in the germline V gene (reference sequence). Losses at the gene ends were 6 bases for V and 1 base for J; bases not matched to a gene: 2. The length of the CDR3 is 14 residues. The CDR3 nucleotides are TGTGCCAGTAGGGGGACAGGGGCGAACACTGAAGCTTTCTTT. Translation gives CASRGTGANTEAFF.

This clone has a handful of counts. The chain recombines TRBV27 with TRBJ2-1; 11 nucleotides line up with TRBD2. This CDR3 has 19 amino acids. With 6 bases clipped from V and 2 bases from J, the junction kept 15 bases outside the gene matches. Germline V gene lookup returns CDR1 MNHEY and CDR2 SMNVEV (reference sequence). CDR3 region: CASRDRGLAGGIPYNEQFF. The CDR3 DNA follows: TGTGCCAGCAGAGATAGGGGGCTAGCGGGAGGAATTCCCTACAATGAGCAGTTCTTC.

The genes are TRBV19 and TRBJ1-1; D perhaps matches TRBD1 (5 bases). Trimming removed 5 bases from V and 8 bases from J, with 12 bases in between. Germline V gene lookup returns CDR1 LNHDA and CDR2 SQIVND (reference sequence). The CDR3 runs to 12 residues. As DNA, the CDR3 is TGTGCCAGTAGTGCGAGGGGCGGGGAAGCTTTCTTT. Amino acid sequence: CASSARGGEAFF.

The chain has TRBV24-1 and TRBJ2-1; D perhaps matches TRBD1 (5 bases). V dropped 5 bases and J dropped 4 bases, with 14 bases sitting between them. This CDR3 contains 15 residues. Germline V gives CDR1 KGHDR, CDR2 SFDVKD. This CDR3 reads CATSARQGVYNEQFF. CDR3 nucleotides: TGTGCCACCAGTGCGAGGCAGGGCGTTTACAATGAGCAGTTCTTC.

The genes are TRBV6-5 and TRBJ1-4, with D perhaps matching TRBD1 (6 bases). V was trimmed by 9 bases and J by 6 bases, leaving 14 bases between them. Germline CDR1 MNHEY, CDR2 SVGAGI. The CDR3 totals 13 residues. CDR3 DNA sequence: TGTGCCAGTTTGGACAGAAGAGATGAAAAACTGTTTTTT. Protein sequence: CASLDRRDEKLFF.

V and J are TRBV10-3 and TRBJ2-7; 9 nucleotides align to TRBD2. The CDR3 has 12 amino acids. Germline V gives CDR1 ENHRY, CDR2 SYGVKD. The ends lost 11 bases at V and 4 bases at J; junction bases unmatched: 6. The chain's CDR3 is CAVAGAGYEQYF. CDR3 DNA: TGTGCCGTAGCGGGAGCGGGGTACGAGCAGTACTTC.

This sequence joins TRBV10-3 and TRBJ1-5; D is unclear. The germline gives CDR1 ENHRY, CDR2 SYGVKD. The CDR3 sequence is 14 residues long. The ends were cut back, 2 bases at V and 2 bases at J, with 7 bases in the middle. The CDR3: CAISEGERNQPQHF. CDR3 nucleotides: TGTGCCATCAGTGAGGGCGAGCGCAATCAGCCCCAGCATTTT.